This is a list of T cell receptor beta chains from one sample in a study of CD8+CD57+ T cells in acquired aplastic anemia. Each CDR3 protein is one row after TCRdb ran MiXCR on the reads. The sample records about 260,000 distinct CDR3 sequences, 65% to 90% being singletons. The material sequenced was sorted CD4+, CD8+, or CD8+CD57+ T cells (not recorded which) from PBMCs. The receptors were sampled from a human donor with aplastic anemia. The CDR3 runs from the conserved cysteine through the conserved F or W. A D gene is named only where the DNA matches it firmly. Clone size is shown for a subset of rows, as once, few, many or a class of expanded clone.

d_call j_call clone_size v_call cdr3_aa cdr3_nt
. TRBJ2-1 . TRBV9 CASSADSAWGNEQFF TGTGCCAGCAGCGCCGACAGCGCCTGGGGCAATGAGCAGTTCTTC
TRBD2 TRBJ2-1 . TRBV7-9 CASSHQKSGTSDEQFF TGTGCCAGCAGCCATCAAAAAAGCGGGACTAGCGATGAGCAGTTCTTC
TRBD1 TRBJ1-1 . TRBV13 CASSRDRQNTEAFF TGTGCCAGCAGCCGGGACAGGCAGAACACTGAAGCTTTCTTT
. TRBJ2-3 . TRBV5-4 CASSDTSTDTQYF TGTGCCAGCAGCGATACTAGCACAGATACGCAGTATTTT
. TRBJ2-3 once TRBV2 CASSERGVPDTQYF TGTGCCAGCAGCGAAAGGGGAGTTCCCGATACGCAGTATTTT
. TRBJ2-3 . TRBV2 CRRGDQGTDTQYF TGCAGACGCGGGGACCAAGGCACAGATACGCAGTATTTT
. TRBJ1-2 . TRBV6-5 CASSETGSNYGYTF TGTGCCAGCAGCGAGACAGGCTCGAACTATGGCTACACCTTC
. TRBJ2-3 . TRBV7-3 CASGKEGNAVQHF TGTGCCAGCGGGAAAGAGGGCAACGCCGTTCAACACTTT
. TRBJ1-5 many TRBV20-1 CSARDRAAGSNQPQHF TGCAGTGCTAGAGATCGGGCGGCCGGCAGCAATCAGCCCCAGCATTTT
. TRBJ1-2 . TRBV7-8 CASSLGGGPNYGYTF TGTGCCAGCAGCTTAGGGGGAGGGCCAAACTATGGCTATACCTTC
TRBD1 TRBJ1-2 . TRBV5-6 CASSLDEGDRAVSGYTF TGTGCCAGCAGCTTGGACGAGGGGGACAGGGCTGTCAGTGGCTACACCTTC
. TRBJ1-6 few TRBV7-7 CASSSAPNSPLHF TGTGCCAGCAGCTCGGCCCCTAATTCACCCCTCCACTTT
TRBD2 TRBJ2-3 . TRBV29-1 CSEGTSGGTDTQYF TGCAGCGAGGGGACTAGCGGGGGGACAGATACGCAGTATTTT
TRBD1 TRBJ1-2 few TRBV29-1 CSVDTTGAGYGYTF TGCAGCGTTGATACCACAGGGGCAGGGTATGGCTACACCTTC
TRBD2 TRBJ2-5 few TRBV15 CASSRGGDQETQYF TGTGCCAGCAGCCGGGGGGGCGACCAAGAGACCCAGTACTTC
. TRBJ1-4 . TRBV19 CASSIVGRNEKLFF TGTGCCAGTAGTATCGTAGGACGAAATGAAAAACTGTTTTTT
. TRBJ2-1 . TRBV11-1 CASSFAHGNEQFF TGTGCCAGCAGCTTTGCCCACGGGAATGAGCAGTTCTTC
. TRBJ2-1 . TRBV7-8 CASSLGGGPDTQYFF TGTGCCAGCAGCTTAGGGGGAGGTCCCGATACGCAGTATTTTTTT
. TRBJ2-5 . TRBV5-1 CASSLSGAYKYF TGCGCCAGCAGCTTGTCCGGGGCCTACAAGTACTTC
TRBD2 TRBJ2-3 . TRBV7-8 CASSLGGGPDTQYSQYF TGTGCCAGCAGCTTAGGGGGAGGGCCCGATACGCAGTATTCGCAGTATTTT
. TRBJ1-2 . TRBV15 CASSMKRDTDYGFSF TGTGCCAGCAGCATGAAACGAGACACCGACTATGGCTTCAGCTTC
. TRBJ2-1 once TRBV7-8 CASSSGVTGGQDVQFF TGTGCCAGCAGCTCCGGAGTTACGGGGGGACAGGATGTCCAGTTCTTC
. TRBJ2-3 . TRBV7-9 CASSSPLARDTPSF TGTGCCAGCAGCTCCCCCCTAGCTCGGGATACTCCGAGCTTT
TRBD2 TRBJ2-7 . TRBV5-1 CASSLGTSAHEQYF TGCGCCAGCAGCTTGGGGACTAGCGCACACGAGCAGTACTTC
TRBD2 TRBJ2-3 . TRBV9 CASSVAGGRATQYF TGTGCCAGCAGCGTAGCGGGAGGTCGCGCAACGCAGTATTTT
. TRBJ1-5 . TRBV2 CASSVSDSPQPQHF TGTGCCAGCAGCGTGTCGGATAGTCCTCAGCCCCAGCATTTT
TRBD1 TRBJ1-2 . TRBV15 CATSRGDRECTF TGTGCCACCAGCAGAGGGGACAGGGAATGCACCTTC
. TRBJ2-1 . TRBV7-8 CASSLEDDAQIF TGTGCCAGCAGCTTAGAGGACGATGCGCAGATCTTC
. TRBJ1-5 many TRBV9 CASSPGGPNQPQHF TGTGCCAGCAGCCCGGGGGGGCCTAATCAGCCCCAGCATTTT
. TRBJ1-1 . TRBV7-8 CASSISGGGIDTEFF TGTGCCAGCAGCATCTCAGGAGGCGGGATAGATACAGAGTTCTTT
. TRBJ2-1 few TRBV11-3 CASSLDGGGAYEQFF TGTGCCAGCAGCTTAGACGGCGGAGGGGCGTATGAGCAGTTCTTC
. TRBJ1-1 . TRBV20-1 CSARDRGPRNTEAFF TGCAGTGCTAGAGACCGGGGGCCGAGGAACACTGAAGCTTTCTTT
TRBD2 TRBJ2-5 . TRBV2 CASSGGGENQHF TGTGCCAGTAGTGGGGGGGGGGAGAACCAGCACTTC
. TRBJ1-1 . TRBV7-9 CASSAVAETQNDGFF TGTGCCAGCAGCGCAGTAGCAGAGACCCAGAACGACGGGTTCTTT
. TRBJ2-2 . TRBV6-1 CASSRVLGIGELFF TGTGCCAGCAGCCGAGTTTTGGGGATCGGGGAGCTGTTTTTT
. TRBJ2-5 . TRBV5-4 CAGRFASETQYF TGTGCCGGCCGCTTTGCTAGCGAGACCCAGTACTTC
. TRBJ2-5 . TRBV11-3 CASSLELRGETQYF TGTGCCAGCAGCTTAGAGCTGAGGGGAGAGACCCAGTACTTC
TRBD1 TRBJ1-6 once TRBV4-3 CASSQGRTGGSPLHF TGCGCCAGCAGCCAAGGAAGGACAGGGGGCTCACCCCTCCACTTT
TRBD1 TRBJ1-2 . TRBV24-1 CATLAGDRVNYGYTF TGTGCCACCTTGGCAGGGGACAGGGTGAACTATGGCTACACCTTC
TRBD2 TRBJ2-5 once TRBV7-2 CASQSGTGGETQYF TGCGCCAGCCAGAGCGGGACGGGCGGGGAGACCCAGTACTTC
. TRBJ1-4 . TRBV19 CASSEACGAHNDEKLFF TGTGCCAGTAGTGAGGCTTGCGGAGCCCACAATGATGAAAAACTGTTTTTT
. TRBJ2-1 . TRBV9 CASSGEGGNNNEQFF TGTGCCAGCAGTGGTGAAGGGGGGAACAACAATGAGCAGTTCTTC
TRBD1 TRBJ1-1 once TRBV7-9 CASSLEGQGGNTEAFF TGTGCCAGCAGCTTAGAGGGACAGGGGGGGAATACTGAAGCTTTCTTT
. TRBJ2-3 . TRBV2 CASVHGGTTTDYF TGTGCCAGCGTGCACGGGGGGACAACTACAGATTACTTT
. TRBJ2-3 . TRBV11-1 CASSLRNGRTDTQYF TGTGCCAGCAGCCTCCGGAATGGGCGCACAGATACGCAGTATTTT
. TRBJ2-1 . TRBV7-9 CASTTLRAAEQFF TGTGCCAGCACCACCTTACGGGCTGCTGAGCAGTTCTTC
. TRBJ2-7 . TRBV9 CATSGGGLTYEQYF TGTGCCACCAGCGGCGGGGGCCTGACCTACGAGCAGTACTTC
TRBD2 TRBJ2-1 . TRBV7-2 CASSLRRSGGSDAQFF TGTGCCAGCAGCTTAAGAAGAAGCGGGGGGAGCGACGCGCAGTTCTTC
. TRBJ1-4 . TRBV15 CATSNGSEKETLFF TGTGCCACCAGTAACGGGAGCGAGAAAGAAACCCTGTTTTTT
TRBD1 TRBJ2-7 . TRBV12-3/TRBV12-4 CASINLGQGNYEQYF TGTGCCAGCATCAACTTGGGACAGGGTAACTACGAGCAGTACTTC
. TRBJ1-1 . TRBV6-5 CASSQDVAVWSEAFF TGTGCCAGCAGTCAAGATGTAGCAGTGTGGTCGGAAGCTTTCTTT
. TRBJ1-5 . TRBV7-3 CASAKEGTATQHF TGTGCCAGCGCGAAAGAGGGCACAGCTACGCAGCATTTT
. TRBJ2-4 . TRBV7-9 CASSVAGNVQYF TGTGCCAGCAGCGTAGCTGGGAACGTTCAGTACTTC
. TRBJ1-2 few TRBV19 CATWGNYGYTF TGTGCCACCTGGGGCAACTATGGCTACACCTTC
. TRBJ2-3 . TRBV20-1 CSPRGGAGDTQYF TGCAGTCCTAGGGGGGGAGCGGGAGATACGCAGTATTTT
. TRBJ2-7 . TRBV7-8 CASSFVEGTDAQYF TGTGCCAGCAGCTTCGTGGAGGGTACCGATGCGCAGTACTTC
. TRBJ2-1 . TRBV5-6 CASSLEREGGNEQFF TGTGCCAGCAGCTTGGAGAGGGAGGGGGGGAATGAGCAGTTCTTC
TRBD2 TRBJ2-3 . TRBV7-9 CASSSAGRPETQYF TGTGCCAGCAGCTCAGCGGGACGTCCCGAGACCCAGTACTTT